This note documents a single T cell receptor (beta chain) sequence. A second about 6 to 12 cycle PCR used barcoded and J-beta primers. Each CDR3 protein gets one entry after TCRdb re-called the 5' RACE reads with MiXCR. Of about 780,000 distinct CDR3 sequences listed, less than 60% are singletons. The source of the sample is a study of blood T cells in healthy people across ages. This sequence was found in an elderly man in good health. The sequencing input was blood.

The CDR3 is CASSHVQGARGYTF. The CDR3 region has the DNA TGCGCCAGCAGCCATGTCCAGGGGGCGCGCGGCTACACCTTC. The V call is TRBV4-3, the J call TRBJ1-2; 8 bases align to TRBD1. Germline V gene sequence: CDR1 LGHNA, CDR2 YSLEER. There are 14 residues in the CDR3. The junction had 8 bases not matched to a gene; V was cut back by 3 bases and J by 8 bases.